Below, 24 T cell receptor beta chains from the same sample are listed, as sequenced in a study of beta chain features in type 1 diabetes. The whole isolated RNA underwent reverse transcription, so sequencing captured expressed TCRB transcripts. Generated by immunoSEQ multiplex PCR, the TCRdb table keeps only in-frame clones and is missing some. The sample holds over 100,000 clones, under 40% seen once. Sequencing was carried out using stem cell memory CD4+ T cells from blood. The receptors come from a young woman in good health.

V and J are TRBV5-5 and TRBJ1-2, with D hard to call. V gave up 6 bases and J gave up 3 bases, with 12 bases separating them. Germline V gene data show CDR1 as SGHKS and CDR2 as YYEKEE (reference sequence). This CDR3 region has 13 residues. CDR3 sequence reads: CASTLTQDYGYTF. DNA for the CDR3: TGTGCCAGCACCCTGACCCAGGACTATGGCTACACCTTC. The complete variable domain, with remaining parts taken from reference TRBV5-5 and TRBJ1-2, reads DAGVTQSPTHLIKTRGQQVTLRCSPISGHKSVSWYQQVLGQGPQFIFQYYEKEERGRGNFPDRFSARQFPNYSSELNVNALLLGDSALYLCASTLTQDYGYTFGSGTRLTVV.

The chain carries TRBV7-3 and TRBJ2-7; the match to TRBD1 covers 7 bases. Germline CDR1 is SGHTA and CDR2 is FQGTGA. J lost 5 bases, V lost 5 bases, and 9 bases had no gene match. This CDR3 contains 14 residues. The CDR3 coding sequence is TGTGCCAGCAGCCGCAAGTTAACAGGGGACGAGCAGTACTTC. Translating it yields CASSRKLTGDEQYF.

This clone appeared a few times. V gene TRBV23-1 combines with J gene TRBJ1-3; tentatively, D is TRBD1 (6 bases). TRBV23-1 belongs to the ORF category, with a function that is uncertain. With 1 base removed from V and 0 bases from J, the gap between germline ends came to 16 bases. CDR3 length equals 18 residues. CDR3 region: CASSQWDTRFPSGNTIYF. As DNA, the CDR3 is TGCGCCAGCAGTCAATGGGACACCAGATTCCCCTCTGGAAACACCATATATTTT.

The chain joins TRBV2 to TRBJ1-5; 7 bases agree with TRBD1. Germline V gene lookup returns CDR1 SNHLY and CDR2 FYNNEI. V was pared by 5 bases and J by 4 bases, with 11 bases of the junction left unmatched. The CDR3 runs to 16 residues. CDR3 nucleotides: TGTGCCAGCAGTCTTTCCCCAGGGGGTAAGAATCAGCCCCAGCATTTT. It yields the protein CASSLSPGGKNQPQHF.

This clone was counted only a few times. This chain connects TRBV6-5 to TRBJ1-5; D remains ambiguous. Germline loops: CDR1 MNHEY, CDR2 SVGAGI. Trimming cost V 0 bases and J 6 bases, with 9 bases left between them. CDR3 size: 14 residues. Here the CDR3 DNA reads TGTGCCAGCAGTTACTCGTCGGGAACTCAGCCCCAGCATTTT. This sequence encodes CASSYSSGTQPQHF.

This clone showed up just once. V usage is TRBV5-1 and J usage is TRBJ2-2; 7 nucleotides align to TRBD1. The CDR3 is 16 residues long. J lost 4 bases, V lost 3 bases, and 9 bases had no gene match. Germline values: CDR1 SGHRS, CDR2 YFSETQ. In DNA, the CDR3 is TGCGCCAGCAGCTCCACACCCGACAGGGCCACCGGGGAGCTGTTTTTT. Protein: CASSSTPDRATGELFF. The whole variable domain, filled in from reference TRBV5-1 and TRBJ2-2, reads KAGVTQTPRYLIKTRGQQVTLSCSPISGHRSVSWYQQTPGQGLQFLFEYFSETQRNKGNFPGRFSGRQFSNSRSEMNVSTLELGDSALYLCASSSTPDRATGELFFGEGSRLTVL.

There are a few counts of this clone. The gene calls are TRBV7-2 and TRBJ1-2; no clear D. Germline V lookup: CDR1 SGHTA, CDR2 FQGNSA. The CDR3 is 13 residues long. V lost 2 bases and J 7 bases, leaving 11 bases between the germline ends. The DNA of the CDR3 is TGTGCCAGCAGCTTATTACGGTCTCCTGGCTACACCTTC. Translating it yields CASSLLRSPGYTF.

This chain connects TRBV18 to TRBJ1-1, with D possibly TRBD1 on 6 matching bases. V lost 6 bases and J lost 0, with 14 bases in between. CDR3 length equals 15 residues. From germline, CDR1 is KGHSH and CDR2 LQKENI. CDR3 bases: TGTGCCAGCTCCCCCCCGGGACATGTGAACACTGAAGCTTTCTTT. Protein product: CASSPPGHVNTEAFF.

In this sample, this clone turned up a few times. The CDR3 region has the DNA TGTGCCAGCTCTAGATCGTCCGGGGAGCTGTTTTTT. Protein product: CASSRSSGELFF. J is TRBJ2-2 and V is TRBV6-1, with unresolved D. Germline V gives CDR1 MNHNS, CDR2 SASEGT. V was cut by 8 bases and J by 6 bases, with 10 bases left in between. This CDR3 region has 12 residues.

The chain uses TRBV7-2 and TRBJ2-5, with 9 bases fitting TRBD2. TRBJ2-7 matches the DNA end more closely, so the J call is doubtful. Looked up from germline, CDR1 is SGHTA and CDR2 is FQGNSA. The CDR3 is 17 residues long. The CDR3 sequence: CASSLTLSAGGPYEQYF. The CDR3 bases are TGTGCCAGCAGTTTAACCCTCTCGGCGGGAGGGCCCTACGAGCAGTACTTC.

This clone came up a few times. The chain has TRBV5-1 and TRBJ2-7; TRBD1 matches at 7 bases. CDR1 SGHRS and CDR2 YFSETQ come from the germline V gene. J gave up 2 bases and V 6 bases, and 5 bases lay outside the gene matches. There are 13 residues in the CDR3. The chain's CDR3 is CASKKGQTYEQYF. CDR3 bases: TGCGCCAGCAAAAAGGGACAGACCTACGAGCAGTACTTC. Filled out from reference TRBV5-1 and TRBJ2-7, the complete variable domain reads KAGVTQTPRYLIKTRGQQVTLSCSPISGHRSVSWYQQTPGQGLQFLFEYFSETQRNKGNFPGRFSGRQFSNSRSEMNVSTLELGDSALYLCASKKGQTYEQYFGPGTRLTVT.

This chain uses TRBV29-1 with TRBJ2-1; 8 bases are a match to TRBD2. Losses at the gene ends were 7 bases for V and 4 bases for J; bases not matched to a gene: 6. CDR1 and CDR2 from the germline V gene are SQVTM and ANQGSEA. The CDR3 sequence is 13 residues long. The CDR3 DNA is TGCAGCGCTCAGACTAGCGTTTACAATGAGCAGTTCTTC. Encoded protein: CSAQTSVYNEQFF.

This chain joins TRBV19 and TRBJ2-1; 7 bases agree with TRBD1. Germline lookup yields CDR1 LNHDA and CDR2 SQIVND (reference sequence). The junction had 12 bases not matched to a gene; V was cut back by 6 bases and J by 7 bases. CDR3 length equals 15 residues. CDR3 coding DNA: TGTGCCAGTAGCCCCCAGGGGGTAGCGAGTAATGAGCAGTTCTTC. Amino acid sequence: CASSPQGVASNEQFF. Using reference TRBV19 and TRBJ2-1 for the parts outside the CDR3, the full variable domain is DGGITQSPKYLFRKEGQNVTLSCEQNLNHDAMYWYRQDPGQGLRLIYYSQIVNDFQKGDIAEGYSVSREKKESFPLTVTSAQKNPTAFYLCASSPQGVASNEQFFGPGTRLTVL.

This chain uses TRBV14 with TRBJ2-7, with 10 bases aligning to TRBD1. Germline CDR1 and CDR2: SGHDN and FVKESK. Trimming at V came to 2 bases and at J to 2 bases, leaving 9 bases not matched to a gene. The length of the CDR3 is 17 residues. CDR3 region: CASSQLGPGQGTYEQYF. CDR3 DNA: TGTGCCAGCAGCCAATTAGGGCCGGGACAGGGGACCTACGAGCAGTACTTC.

The J gene is TRBJ2-1, the V gene TRBV7-9, with 15 bases aligning to TRBD2. Germline V gene data show CDR1 as SEHNR and CDR2 as FQNEAQ (reference sequence). The CDR3 is 18 amino acids. J gave up 4 bases and V 9 bases, and 13 bases lay outside the gene matches. The DNA for the CDR3 is TGTGCCAGTCGAAAACTCGGACTAGCGGGAGGGATGTACAATGAGCAGTTCTTC. Residues: CASRKLGLAGGMYNEQFF.

The chain carries TRBV5-1 and TRBJ1-4; a possible D gene is TRBD1 (5 bases). Germline loops: CDR1 SGHRS, CDR2 YFSETQ. The V end lost 4 bases, the J end lost 8 bases, and 15 bases lay between the germline ends. The CDR3 length is 14 residues. CDR3 in amino acids: CASSPGHYGEKLFF. The CDR3 nucleotides read TGCGCCAGCAGCCCCGGACACTACGGGGAAAAACTGTTTTTT.

V gene TRBV14 combines with J gene TRBJ1-4; D not resolved. The V gene's germline CDR1 is SGHDN and CDR2 FVKESK. Trimming cost V 2 bases and J 0 bases, with 4 bases left between them. The CDR3 is 14 residues long. CDR3: CASSQITTNEKLFF. CDR3 in DNA: TGTGCCAGCAGCCAAATTACAACTAATGAAAAACTGTTTTTT.

The gene calls are TRBV7-2 and TRBJ1-2, with D unresolved. V shed 2 bases and J shed 8 bases, with 12 bases lying between them. In germline, CDR1 is SGHTA, CDR2 FQGNSA. This CDR3 has 13 amino acids. In DNA form, the CDR3 reads TGTGCCAGCAGCTTACAACCCGCGTCAGGCTACACCTTC. It specifies CASSLQPASGYTF.

The chain carries TRBV4-2 and TRBJ2-2; TRBD1 might be the D (6 bases). Trimming took 7 bases from V and 8 from J, leaving 20 bases between them. The germline V gene has CDR1 LGHNA and CDR2 YNFKEQ. This CDR3 spans 15 amino acids. CDR3: CASKVEGQGWGELFF. CDR3 nucleotides: TGTGCCAGCAAAGTCGAGGGTCAGGGGTGGGGGGAGCTGTTTTTT.

The V call is TRBV5-4, the J call TRBJ2-7; D is possibly TRBD2 (6 bases). CDR1 and CDR2 from the germline V gene are SGHNT and YYREEE (reference sequence). The V end was cut by 3 bases, the J end by 6 bases, with 19 bases between. This CDR3 has 15 residues. In DNA, the CDR3 is TGTGCCAGCAGCTCAGGGACTCCTCAACGGGGCGAGCAGTACTTC. It is translated as CASSSGTPQRGEQYF.

A few counts support this clone. J is TRBJ2-1 and V is TRBV25-1, with TRBD2 matching over 9 bases. CDR3 size: 16 residues. V was clipped by 1 base and J by 8 bases; unmatched bases: 9. CDR1 is MGHDK, CDR2 SYGVNS, per germline. DNA of the CDR3: TGTGCCAGCAGTGAATGGGGACTAGCCCGCCGGCATGAGCAGTTCTTC. Residues: CASSEWGLARRHEQFF. Supplemented by reference TRBV25-1 and TRBJ2-1, the full variable domain reads EADIYQTPRYLVIGTGKKITLECSQTMGHDKMYWYQQDPGMELHLIHYSYGVNSTEKGDLSSESTVSRIRTEHFPLTLESARPSHTSQYLCASSEWGLARRHEQFFGPGTRLTVL.

This chain joins TRBV25-1 and TRBJ2-3; D is ambiguous. Germline V gene data show CDR1 as MGHDK and CDR2 as SYGVNS. The ends were cut back, 3 bases at V and 3 bases at J, with 4 bases in the middle. The CDR3 has 12 amino acids. The CDR3 DNA follows: TGTGCCAGCAGTGACTTAACAGATACGCAGTATTTT. This translates into CASSDLTDTQYF. Together with reference TRBV25-1 and TRBJ2-3, the CDR3 gives the full variable domain: EADIYQTPRYLVIGTGKKITLECSQTMGHDKMYWYQQDPGMELHLIHYSYGVNSTEKGDLSSESTVSRIRTEHFPLTLESARPSHTSQYLCASSDLTDTQYFGPGTRLTVL.

This clone was seen a handful of times. This rearrangement joins TRBV30 to TRBJ2-7; 11 bases fit TRBD2. With 4 bases clipped from V and 2 bases from J, the junction kept 4 bases outside the gene matches. Germline loops: CDR1 GTSNPN, CDR2 SVGIG (reference sequence). This CDR3 comprises 14 residues. CDR3 amino acids: CAWTRTSGPYEQYF. In nucleotides, the CDR3 is TGTGCCTGGACCCGGACTAGCGGGCCCTACGAGCAGTACTTC. The full variable domain, in which reference TRBV30 and TRBJ2-7 provide the parts outside the CDR3, is SQTIHQWPATLVQPVGSPLSLECTVEGTSNPNLYWYRQAAGRGLQLLFYSVGIGQISSEVPQNLSASRPQDRQFILSSKKLLLSDSGFYLCAWTRTSGPYEQYFGPGTRLTVT.

CDR3 region: CSVGVTENYGYTF. Here the CDR3 DNA reads TGCAGCGTTGGCGTGACGGAGAACTATGGCTACACCTTC. The V call is TRBV29-1, the J call TRBJ1-2; D is uncertain. Per the germline V gene, CDR1 is SQVTM and CDR2 is ANQGSEA. The CDR3 length is 13 residues. V shed 4 bases and J shed 2 bases, with 11 bases lying between them.